This T cell receptor (beta chain) was captured by sequencing in a study of T cell responses to AZD1222 COVID-19 vaccine. About the study: Pooled together were second doses at about 4 or about 12 weeks. Study conclusions and caveats: White British donors predominated, females outnumbered males, and clonal diversity was possibly underestimated. Dominant at 160-218 and 743-854, vaccine-associated CD4 TCRs also spanned spike. Sampling captured repertoires only after the peak T cell response.

The repertoire was sequenced with immunoSEQ multiplex PCR; TCRdb's copy has only in-frame clones and lacks some. The top ten clones hold roughly 21% of a sample with about 70,000 clones, approximately 81% of them seen once. The germline CDR1 and CDR2 sequences are SQVTM and ANQGSEA. CDR3 length: 10 residues. Concerning this clone: What it binds is not known.

The sample here was peripheral blood, taken on day 0 of AZD1222 vaccination. The V gene is TRBV29-1, the J gene TRBJ1-2; 7 nucleotides agree with TRBD1. The clonotype originates from an adult in good health. This chain's CDR3 is CLQGFYGYTF. CDR3 coding DNA: TGCCTACAGGGGTTCTATGGCTACACCTTC.